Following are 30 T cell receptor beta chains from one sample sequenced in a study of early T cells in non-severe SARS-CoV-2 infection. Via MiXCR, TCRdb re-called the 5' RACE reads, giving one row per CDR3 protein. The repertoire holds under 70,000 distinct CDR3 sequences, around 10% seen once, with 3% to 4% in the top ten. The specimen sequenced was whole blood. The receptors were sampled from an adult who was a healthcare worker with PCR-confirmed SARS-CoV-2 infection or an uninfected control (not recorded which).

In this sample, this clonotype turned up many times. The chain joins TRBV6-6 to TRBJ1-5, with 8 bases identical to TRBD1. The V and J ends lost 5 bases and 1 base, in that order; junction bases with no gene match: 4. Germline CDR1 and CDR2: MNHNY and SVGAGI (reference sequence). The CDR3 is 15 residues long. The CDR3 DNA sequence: TGTGCCAGCAGTCTCCGGGACAGGAGCAATCAGCCCCAGCATTTT. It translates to CASSLRDRSNQPQHF.

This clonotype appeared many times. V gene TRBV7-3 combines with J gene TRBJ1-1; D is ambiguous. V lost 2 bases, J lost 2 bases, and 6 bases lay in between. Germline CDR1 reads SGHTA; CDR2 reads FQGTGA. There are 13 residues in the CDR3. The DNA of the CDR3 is TGTGCCAGCAGCTTAGAGCGAAACACTGAAGCTTTCTTT. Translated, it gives CASSLERNTEAFF.

The chain's CDR3 is CASSKAALAGPYTDTQYF. Written as DNA, the CDR3 is TGTGCCAGCAGCAAAGCCGCACTAGCGGGACCCTACACAGATACGCAGTATTTT. The gene calls are TRBV21-1 and TRBJ2-3; the listed D gene, TRBD2, was not tested against the DNA. TRBV21-1 is listed as a pseudogene. The CDR3 is made up of 18 amino acids.

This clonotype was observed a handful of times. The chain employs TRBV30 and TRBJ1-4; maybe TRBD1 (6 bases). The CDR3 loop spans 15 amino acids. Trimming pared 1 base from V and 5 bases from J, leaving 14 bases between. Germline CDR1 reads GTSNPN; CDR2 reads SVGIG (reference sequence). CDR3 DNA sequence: TGTGCCTGGAGTGCCCAAACAGGGACCAATGAAAAACTGTTTTTT. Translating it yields CAWSAQTGTNEKLFF.

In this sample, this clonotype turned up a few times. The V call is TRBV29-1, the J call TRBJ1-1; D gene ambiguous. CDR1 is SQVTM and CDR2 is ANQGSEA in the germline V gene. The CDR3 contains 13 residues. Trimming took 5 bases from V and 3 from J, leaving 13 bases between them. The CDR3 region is CSVSWSGDTEAFF. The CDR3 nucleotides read TGCAGCGTTTCCTGGTCCGGGGACACTGAAGCTTTCTTT.

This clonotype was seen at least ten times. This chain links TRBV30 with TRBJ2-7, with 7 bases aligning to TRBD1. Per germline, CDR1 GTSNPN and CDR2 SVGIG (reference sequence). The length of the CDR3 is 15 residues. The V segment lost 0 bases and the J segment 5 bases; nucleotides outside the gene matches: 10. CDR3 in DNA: TGTGCCTGGAGTGTAGGGACCGGGACAGCCAACGAGCAGTACTTC. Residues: CAWSVGTGTANEQYF.

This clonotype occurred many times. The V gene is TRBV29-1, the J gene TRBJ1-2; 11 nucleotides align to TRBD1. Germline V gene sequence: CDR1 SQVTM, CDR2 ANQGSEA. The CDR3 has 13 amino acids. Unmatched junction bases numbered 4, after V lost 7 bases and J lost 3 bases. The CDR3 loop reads CSAGQGADYGYTF. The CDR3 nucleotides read TGCAGCGCAGGACAGGGGGCTGACTATGGCTACACCTTC.

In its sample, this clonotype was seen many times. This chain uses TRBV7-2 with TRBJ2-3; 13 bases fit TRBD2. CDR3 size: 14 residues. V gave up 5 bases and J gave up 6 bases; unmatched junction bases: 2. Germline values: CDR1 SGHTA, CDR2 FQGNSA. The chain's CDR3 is CASSQTSGRDTQYF. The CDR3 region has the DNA TGTGCCAGCAGCCAGACTAGCGGGAGGGATACGCAGTATTTT. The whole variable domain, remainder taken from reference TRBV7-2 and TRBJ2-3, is GAGVSQSPSNKVTEKGKDVELRCDPISGHTALYWYRQSLGQGLEFLIYFQGNSAPDKSGLPSDRFSAERTGGSVSTLTIQRTQQEDSAVYLCASSQTSGRDTQYFGPGTRLTVL.

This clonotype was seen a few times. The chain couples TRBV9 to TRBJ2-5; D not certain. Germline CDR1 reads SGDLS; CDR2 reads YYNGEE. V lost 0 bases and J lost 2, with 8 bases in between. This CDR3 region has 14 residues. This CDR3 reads CASSVVGGQETQYF. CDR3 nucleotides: TGTGCCAGCAGCGTAGTGGGCGGACAAGAGACCCAGTACTTC.

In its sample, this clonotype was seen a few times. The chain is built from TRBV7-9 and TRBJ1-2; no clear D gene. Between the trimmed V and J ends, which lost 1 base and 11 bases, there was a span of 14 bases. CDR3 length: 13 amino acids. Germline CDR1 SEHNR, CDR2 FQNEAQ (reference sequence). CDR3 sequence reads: CASSLVASGAYTF. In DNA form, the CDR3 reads TGTGCCAGCAGCTTAGTGGCAAGCGGCGCGTACACCTTC.

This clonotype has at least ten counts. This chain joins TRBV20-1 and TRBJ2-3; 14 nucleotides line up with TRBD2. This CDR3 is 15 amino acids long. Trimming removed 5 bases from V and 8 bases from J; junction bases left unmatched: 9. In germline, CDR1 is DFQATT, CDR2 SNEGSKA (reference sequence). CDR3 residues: CSAAPGTSGRGTQYF. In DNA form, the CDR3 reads TGCAGTGCTGCCCCAGGGACTAGCGGGAGAGGTACGCAGTATTTT.

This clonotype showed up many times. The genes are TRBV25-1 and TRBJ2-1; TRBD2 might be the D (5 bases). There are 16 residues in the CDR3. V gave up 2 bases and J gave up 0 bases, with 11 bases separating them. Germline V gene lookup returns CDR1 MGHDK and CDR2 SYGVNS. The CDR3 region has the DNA TGTGCCAGCAGTGAACCCGCGGGTACCTCCTACAATGAGCAGTTCTTC. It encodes CASSEPAGTSYNEQFF.

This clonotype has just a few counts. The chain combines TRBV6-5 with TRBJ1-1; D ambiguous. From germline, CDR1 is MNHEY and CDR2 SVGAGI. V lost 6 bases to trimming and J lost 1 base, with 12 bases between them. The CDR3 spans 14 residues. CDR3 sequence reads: CASSPRASNTEAFF. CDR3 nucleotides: TGTGCCAGCAGCCCACGAGCATCGAACACTGAAGCTTTCTTT.

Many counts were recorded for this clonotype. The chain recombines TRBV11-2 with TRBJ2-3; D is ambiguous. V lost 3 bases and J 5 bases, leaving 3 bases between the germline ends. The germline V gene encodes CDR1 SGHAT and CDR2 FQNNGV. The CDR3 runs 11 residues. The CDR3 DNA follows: TGTGCCAGCAGCTTTCTAGATACGCAGTATTTT. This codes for CASSFLDTQYF. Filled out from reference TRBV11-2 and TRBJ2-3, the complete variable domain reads EAGVAQSPRYKIIEKRQSVAFWCNPISGHATLYWYQQILGQGPKLLIQFQNNGVVDDSQLPKDRFSAERLKGVDSTLKIQPAKLEDSAVYLCASSFLDTQYFGPGTRLTVL.

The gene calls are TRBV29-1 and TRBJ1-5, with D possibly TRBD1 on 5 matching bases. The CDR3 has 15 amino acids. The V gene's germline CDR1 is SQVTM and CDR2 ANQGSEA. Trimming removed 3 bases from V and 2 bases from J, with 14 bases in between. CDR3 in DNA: TGCAGCGTTGACGTCGGGCAGGGCGGCAATCAGCCCCAGCATTTT. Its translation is CSVDVGQGGNQPQHF.

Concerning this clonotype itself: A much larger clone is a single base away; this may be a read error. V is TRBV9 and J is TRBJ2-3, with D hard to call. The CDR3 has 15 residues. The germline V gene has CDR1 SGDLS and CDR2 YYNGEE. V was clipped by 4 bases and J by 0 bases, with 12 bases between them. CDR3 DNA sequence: TGTGCCAGCAGCCCCCAAACGGTGAGCACAGATACGCAGTATTTT. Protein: CASSPQTVSTDTQYF.

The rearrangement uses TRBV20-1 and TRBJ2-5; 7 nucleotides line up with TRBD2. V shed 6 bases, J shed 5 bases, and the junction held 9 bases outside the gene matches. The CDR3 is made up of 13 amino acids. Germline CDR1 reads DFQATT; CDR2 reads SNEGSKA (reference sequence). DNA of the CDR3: TGCAGTGCCCCGACAGCGGGGAAGGAGACCCAGTACTTC. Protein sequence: CSAPTAGKETQYF.

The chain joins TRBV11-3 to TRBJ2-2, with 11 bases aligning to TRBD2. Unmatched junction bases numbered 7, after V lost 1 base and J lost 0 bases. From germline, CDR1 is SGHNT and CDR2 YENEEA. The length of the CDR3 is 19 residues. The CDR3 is CASSLGLAGGHPNTGELFF. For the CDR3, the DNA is TGTGCCAGCAGCTTAGGGCTAGCGGGAGGCCACCCGAACACCGGGGAGCTGTTTTTT.

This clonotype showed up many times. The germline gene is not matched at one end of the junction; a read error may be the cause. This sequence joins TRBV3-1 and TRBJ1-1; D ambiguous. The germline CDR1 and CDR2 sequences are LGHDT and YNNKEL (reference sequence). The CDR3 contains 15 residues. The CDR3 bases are TGTGCCACCAGCGGGGATGGCTTCCCGGGGACTGAAGCTTTCTTT. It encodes CATSGDGFPGTEAFF.

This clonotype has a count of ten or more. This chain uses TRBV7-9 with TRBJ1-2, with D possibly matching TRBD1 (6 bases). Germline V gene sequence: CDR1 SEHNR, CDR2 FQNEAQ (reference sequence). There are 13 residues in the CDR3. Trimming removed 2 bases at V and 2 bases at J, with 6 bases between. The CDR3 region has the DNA TGTGCCAGCAGCTTACAGGGGAACTATGGCTACACCTTC. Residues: CASSLQGNYGYTF.

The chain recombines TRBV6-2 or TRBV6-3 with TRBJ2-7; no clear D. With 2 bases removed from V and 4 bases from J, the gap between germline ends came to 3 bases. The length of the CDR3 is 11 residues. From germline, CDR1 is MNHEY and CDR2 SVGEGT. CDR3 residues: CASSYVYEQYF. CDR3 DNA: TGTGCCAGCAGTTACGTTTACGAGCAGTACTTC.

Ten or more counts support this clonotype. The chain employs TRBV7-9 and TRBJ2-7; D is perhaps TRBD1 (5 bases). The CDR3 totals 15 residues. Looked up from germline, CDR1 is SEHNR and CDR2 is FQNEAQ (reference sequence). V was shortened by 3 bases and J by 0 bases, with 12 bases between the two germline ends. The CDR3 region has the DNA TGTGCCAGCAGCTTGGGGATCGACAGCTCCTACGAGCAGTACTTC. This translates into CASSLGIDSSYEQYF.

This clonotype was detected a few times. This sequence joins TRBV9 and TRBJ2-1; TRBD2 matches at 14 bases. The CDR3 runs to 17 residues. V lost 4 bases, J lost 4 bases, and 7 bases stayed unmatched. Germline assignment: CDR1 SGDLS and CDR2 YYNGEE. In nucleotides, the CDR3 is TGTGCCAGCAGCCCCCGGACTAGCGGGGGGCTATACAATGAGCAGTTCTTC. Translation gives CASSPRTSGGLYNEQFF.

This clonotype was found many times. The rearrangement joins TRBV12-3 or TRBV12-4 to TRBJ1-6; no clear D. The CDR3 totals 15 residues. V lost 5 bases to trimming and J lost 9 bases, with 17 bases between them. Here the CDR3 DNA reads TGTGCCAGCAGTAGCTTTGGGTTCGAGGGTTCACCCCTCCACTTT. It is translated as CASSSFGFEGSPLHF.

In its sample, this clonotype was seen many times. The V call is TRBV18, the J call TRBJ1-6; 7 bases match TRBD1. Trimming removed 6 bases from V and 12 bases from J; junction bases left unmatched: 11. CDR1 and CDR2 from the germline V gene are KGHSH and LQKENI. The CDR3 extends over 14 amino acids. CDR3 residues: CASSPGQPPQPLHF. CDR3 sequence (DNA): TGTGCCAGCTCGCCGGGACAGCCCCCACAACCCCTCCACTTT.

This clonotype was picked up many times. The CDR3 DNA reads as TGTGCCAGCAGTGAGGGACAGGGCTCCTACAATGAGCAGTTCTTC. This codes for CASSEGQGSYNEQFF. V and J are TRBV6-1 and TRBJ2-1; 9 positions match TRBD1. Germline loops: CDR1 MNHNS, CDR2 SASEGT. V lost 3 bases and J lost 0; bases outside the gene matches: 0. This CDR3 spans 15 amino acids.

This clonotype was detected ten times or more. The CDR3 reads CATSDLGRAPGWTF. In nucleotides, the CDR3 is TGTGCCACCAGTGATTTGGGTCGCGCCCCGGGATGGACCTTC. The V and J genes are TRBV24-1 and TRBJ1-2; D ambiguous. V was cut by 0 bases and J by 14 bases, with 18 bases left in between. The length of the CDR3 is 14 residues. Germline V gene sequence: CDR1 KGHDR, CDR2 SFDVKD.

CDR3: CASSPRAGPMGEQYF. CDR3 nucleotide sequence: TGTGCCAGCAGCCCCCGGGCGGGACCAATGGGCGAGCAGTACTTC. The chain links TRBV7-9 to TRBJ2-7; D is perhaps TRBD2 (6 bases). V gave up 5 bases and J gave up 6 bases, with 20 bases separating them. Germline assignment: CDR1 SEHNR and CDR2 FQNEAQ (reference sequence). The CDR3 extends over 15 amino acids.

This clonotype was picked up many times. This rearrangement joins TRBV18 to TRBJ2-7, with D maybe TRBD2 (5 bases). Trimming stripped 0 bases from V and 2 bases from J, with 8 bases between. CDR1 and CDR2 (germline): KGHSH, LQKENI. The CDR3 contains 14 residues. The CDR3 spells CASSPPGRPYEQYF. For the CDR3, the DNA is TGTGCCAGCTCACCACCGGGGAGACCCTACGAGCAGTACTTC.

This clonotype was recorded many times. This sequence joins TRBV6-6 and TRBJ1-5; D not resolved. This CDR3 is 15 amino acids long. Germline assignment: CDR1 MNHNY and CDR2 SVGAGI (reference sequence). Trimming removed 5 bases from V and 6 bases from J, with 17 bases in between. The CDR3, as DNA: TGTGCCAGCAGTCCAGGCGCTGGGGAGGCTCAGCCCCAGCATTTT. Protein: CASSPGAGEAQPQHF.